These T cell receptor beta chains were read from a single sample in a study of T cell changes during pregnancy in multiple sclerosis. Only in-frame clones appear in the TCRdb table, and some are missing; sequencing was by immunoSEQ multiplex PCR. The data show around 85,000 clones, with 91% seen just once and 3.5% held by the top ten. Sequencing used PBMCs, obtained in the first trimester of pregnancy. The receptors were gathered from a female donor in good health, serving as a control in a pregnancy study. Some clones in this sample may be carry-over from other donors' samples. Both conserved end residues are part of each CDR3.

CDR3: CATTDRGDTGELFF
V: TRBV15

CDR3: CASSFWASTDTQYF
V: TRBV27

CDR3: CASRPPGLAGVNTGELFF
V: TRBV19

CDR3: CASSPTRSSGNTIYF
V: TRBV28

CDR3: CASSLSGGGSGELFF
V: TRBV28

CDR3: CASSWDTGPYEQYF
V: TRBV28

CDR3: CASSLAGDYINIQYF
V: TRBV5-6

CDR3: CASSLGQVNSPLHF
V: TRBV7-9

CDR3: CASSPRQGTDTQYF
V: TRBV7-2

CDR3: CATSRPPGQGARNTEAFF
V: TRBV15

CDR3: CASSLKATANTEAFF
V: TRBV27

CDR3: CATAGQGKTQYF
V: TRBV28

CDR3: CASSPTTGFSDTQYF
V: TRBV18

CDR3: CASSGLDISQRETQYF
V: TRBV6-1

CDR3: CASNNPGQGGTGELFF
V: TRBV7-2

CDR3: CASCQTGLGTEAFF
V: TRBV19

CDR3: CASSLPGQVTTEAFF
V: TRBV21-1

CDR3: CASRRTSGHGYEQFF
V: TRBV19

CDR3: CASSATGSRANVLTF
V: TRBV2

CDR3: CASSLAGGSYEQYF
V: TRBV28

CDR3: CASSQDRETQYF
V: TRBV4-3

CDR3: CASSLPGGATDTQYF
V: TRBV5-1

CDR3: CASSPGLAGRIQETQYF
V: TRBV13

CDR3: CASSPTFESSGNTIYF
V: TRBV5-4

CDR3: CASRVPGGSYEQYF
V: TRBV6-5

CDR3: CASSVSGDGYEQYF
V: TRBV9

CDR3: CASSLAGTGAGELFF
V: TRBV7-9

CDR3: CASGRETQYF
V: TRBV7-9

CDR3: CAWEGRAGYEQYF
V: TRBV30

CDR3: CASRATYGAGEETQYF
V: TRBV7-2

CDR3: CASSTLDRAGELFF
V: TRBV6-5

CDR3: CASRPGGGGELFF
V: TRBV5-6

CDR3: CASSRVGGIAEKLFF
V: TRBV4-1

CDR3: CASSLAVIAGGETQYF
V: TRBV7-2

CDR3: CASSFSTGANYGYTF
V: TRBV28

CDR3: CASSLGSGQGPKGNIQYF
V: TRBV7-6

CDR3: CATSSQTGASAEAFF
V: TRBV15

CDR3: CASSFRTGGVFIYGYTF
V: TRBV7-2

CDR3: CASSEKAGGQETQYF
V: TRBV6-4

CDR3: CASSPVRGPSSYEQYF
V: TRBV7-2

CDR3: CASSLLAGEITGELFF
V: TRBV5-4

CDR3: CASSLATGWYEQYF
V: TRBV7-2

CDR3: CASRADNQPQHF
V: TRBV6-6

CDR3: CASRPHLQGSGSPLHF
V: TRBV28

CDR3: CASSLAPKSISGNTIYF
V: TRBV5-1

CDR3: CASSVTSKPTGAFF
V: TRBV6-5

CDR3: CASSLGWARGRDYEQYF
V: TRBV7-2

CDR3: CASSKVGGGYEQYF
V: TRBV7-2

CDR3: CASSPEQGVLSTDTQYF
V: TRBV5-4

CDR3: CASGLDRVTYEQYF
V: TRBV2

CDR3: CASSKDRGANQPQHF
V: TRBV2

CDR3: CASSVNGNTIYF
V: TRBV7-8

CDR3: CASSLGVGQGSGYTF
V: TRBV7-9

CDR3: CASSYSYRSYSYEQYF
V: TRBV6-5